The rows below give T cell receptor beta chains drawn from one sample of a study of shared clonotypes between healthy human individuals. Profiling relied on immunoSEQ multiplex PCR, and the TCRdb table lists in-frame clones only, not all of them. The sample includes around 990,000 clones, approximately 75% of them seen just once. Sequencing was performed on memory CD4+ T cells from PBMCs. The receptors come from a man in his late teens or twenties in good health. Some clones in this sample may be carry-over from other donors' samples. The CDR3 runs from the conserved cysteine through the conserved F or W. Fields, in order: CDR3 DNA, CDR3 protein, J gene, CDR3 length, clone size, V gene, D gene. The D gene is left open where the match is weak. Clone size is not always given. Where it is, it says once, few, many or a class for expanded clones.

TGCGCCAGCGGGGACAGGGGATTTAGGGAGACCCAGTACTTC | CASGDRGFRETQYF | TRBJ2-5 | 14 | - | TRBV5-1 | TRBD1
TGTGCCAGCAGCGTAGCCGGGTCTGGGGCCAACGTCCTGACTTTC | CASSVAGSGANVLTF | TRBJ2-6 | 15 | - | TRBV9 | -
TGCGCCAGCAGCCATAATATCGATGAGCAGTTCTTC | CASSHNIDEQFF | TRBJ2-1 | 12 | - | TRBV5-1 | -
TGTGCCAGCAGTCTCCTAGCGGGATCTAGCACAGATACGCAGTATTTT | CASSLLAGSSTDTQYF | TRBJ2-3 | 16 | - | TRBV6-6 | TRBD2
TGTGCCAGCGAGCGGGGGGGGCTCACCGGGGAGCTGTTTTTT | CASERGGLTGELFF | TRBJ2-2 | 14 | - | TRBV28 | TRBD2
TGTGCCAGCACCCTTCAAAGAGGGTCCTACGAGCAGTACTTC | CASTLQRGSYEQYF | TRBJ2-7 | 14 | few | TRBV6-1 | -
TGTGCCAGCAGCCCGGACAGGGTTCGGCATGGCTACACCTTC | CASSPDRVRHGYTF | TRBJ1-2 | 14 | - | TRBV2 | TRBD1
TGTGCCAGCAGCTTGGGGCGGACCGGGGAGCTGTTTTTT | CASSLGRTGELFF | TRBJ2-2 | 13 | - | TRBV5-4 | -
TGTGCCAGCAGTCAATCGACATTCTACACCTTC | CASSQSTFYTF | TRBJ1-2 | 11 | few | TRBV25-1 | -
TGCGCCAGCAGCTGGGGGACTAGCGGGCCTTACAATGAGCAGTTCTTC | CASSWGTSGPYNEQFF | TRBJ2-1 | 16 | - | TRBV5-1 | TRBD2
TGTGCCAGCAGCTTAGGGGGGCCGGGGTATGGCTACACCTTC | CASSLGGPGYGYTF | TRBJ1-2 | 14 | - | TRBV11-2 | -
TGTGCCAGTAGTCCCCTCCGACAGGCTAGCACAGATACGCAGTATTTT | CASSPLRQASTDTQYF | TRBJ2-3 | 16 | - | TRBV19 | -
TGTGCCAGCAGCTTGTCCGGGGGCCGCAATCAGCCCCAGCATTTT | CASSLSGGRNQPQHF | TRBJ1-5 | 15 | - | TRBV5-6 | -
TGTGCCAGCACTCCCCCAGCAGGTGAAAAACTGTTTTTT | CASTPPAGEKLFF | TRBJ1-4 | 13 | - | TRBV28 | -
TGTGCCAGCAGCAAAGCGCTTGGGCAGACCGGTCTCCTCCAAGAGACCCAGTACTTC | CASSKALGQTGLLQETQYF | TRBJ2-5 | 19 | - | TRBV21-1 | -
TGTGCCAGCAGTTACGGGACTAGCGGGAGAGGGGAGCAGTACTTC | CASSYGTSGRGEQYF | TRBJ2-7 | 15 | few | TRBV6-6 | TRBD2
TGTGCCAGCAGCTTAGTACGCGCGTCTGGGGCCAACGTCCTGACTTTC | CASSLVRASGANVLTF | TRBJ2-6 | 16 | - | TRBV7-2 | -
TGTGCCATCAGAGAGGGGGGCGGTGAAAAACTGTTTTTT | CAIREGGGEKLFF | TRBJ1-4 | 13 | few | TRBV10-3 | -
TGCGCCAGCAGCTCGAGGGCTAGCGGGAGGGTGAGCTCCTACAATGAGCAGTTCTTC | CASSSRASGRVSSYNEQFF | TRBJ2-1 | 19 | - | TRBV5-1 | TRBD2
TGTGCCAGCACACAAGATACCGGGGCCAACGTCCTGACTTTC | CASTQDTGANVLTF | TRBJ2-6 | 14 | - | TRBV7-2 | -
TGCGCCAGCAGCCTTGACATCACGAACACCGGGGAGCTGTTTTTT | CASSLDITNTGELFF | TRBJ2-2 | 15 | - | TRBV4-1 | -
TGCGCCAGCAGCTTGGGGGGTTGGAACTCTGGGGCCAACGTCCTGACTTTC | CASSLGGWNSGANVLTF | TRBJ2-6 | 17 | - | TRBV5-1 | -
TGTGCCAGCAGCTCGGGGACTAGCGGGATCAATGAGCAGTTCTTC | CASSSGTSGINEQFF | TRBJ2-1 | 15 | - | TRBV7-2 | TRBD2
TGTGCCAGCAGCTTAGTGGCCAGCGGGGTAGATACGCAGTATTTT | CASSLVASGVDTQYF | TRBJ2-3 | 15 | - | TRBV11-2 | TRBD2
TGTGCCAGCAGTGAAGTAGCTAGGGCTGAAAAACTGTTTTTT | CASSEVARAEKLFF | TRBJ1-4 | 14 | once | TRBV2 | -
TGTGCCAGCAGTTCCCCTCGGGGTAGCGGGAGGGATACGCAGTATTTT | CASSSPRGSGRDTQYF | TRBJ2-3 | 16 | - | TRBV6-5 | TRBD2
TGTGCCAGTACCTTCCAGGACACTAACACTGAAGCTTTCTTT | CASTFQDTNTEAFF | TRBJ1-1 | 14 | - | TRBV19 | -
TGTGCCAGCAGCCCCCGGATAGGAAACACCATATATTTT | CASSPRIGNTIYF | TRBJ1-3 | 13 | - | TRBV7-2 | -
TGTGCCAGCTCACCACCCTACTCGGGACTAGCGGGAGGTCTGAACGAGCAGTACTTC | CASSPPYSGLAGGLNEQYF | TRBJ2-7 | 19 | - | TRBV18 | TRBD2
TGTGCCAGCAGTAACGGGGGGCGCCGGGAAGATACGCAGTATTTT | CASSNGGRREDTQYF | TRBJ2-3 | 15 | few | TRBV28 | -
TGTGCCAGCAGCTCCCAGGGACAGGGCTACGAGCAGTACTTC | CASSSQGQGYEQYF | TRBJ2-7 | 14 | - | TRBV11-3 | TRBD1
TGTGCCAGCAGTATCGGTAGCAGGTACACTGAAGCTTTCTTT | CASSIGSRYTEAFF | TRBJ1-1 | 14 | - | TRBV13 | -
TGTGCCAGCAGTCCGGGGGGTAGCGGGCAGACGGAGACCCAGTACTTC | CASSPGGSGQTETQYF | TRBJ2-5 | 16 | - | TRBV28 | TRBD2